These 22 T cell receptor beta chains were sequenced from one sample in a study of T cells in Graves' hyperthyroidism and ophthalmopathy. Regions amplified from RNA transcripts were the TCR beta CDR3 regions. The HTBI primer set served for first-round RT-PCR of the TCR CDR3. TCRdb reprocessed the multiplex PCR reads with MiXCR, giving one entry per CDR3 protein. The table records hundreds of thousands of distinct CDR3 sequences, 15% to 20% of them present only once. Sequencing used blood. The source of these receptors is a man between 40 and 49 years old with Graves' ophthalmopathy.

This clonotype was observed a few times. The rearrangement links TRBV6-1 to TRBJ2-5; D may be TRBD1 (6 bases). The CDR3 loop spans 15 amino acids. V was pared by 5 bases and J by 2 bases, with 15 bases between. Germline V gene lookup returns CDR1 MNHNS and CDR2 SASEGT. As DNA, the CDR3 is TGTGCCAGCAGTTCAGGCAGGGGTTTGCAAGAGACCCAGTACTTC. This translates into CASSSGRGLQETQYF.

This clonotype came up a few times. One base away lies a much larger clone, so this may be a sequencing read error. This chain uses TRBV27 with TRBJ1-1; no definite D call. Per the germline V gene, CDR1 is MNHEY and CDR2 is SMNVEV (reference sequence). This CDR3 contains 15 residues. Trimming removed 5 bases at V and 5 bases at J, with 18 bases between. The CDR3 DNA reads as TGTGCCAGCAGTCGGTCTCACGGGTCTGGGACTGAAGCTTTCTTT. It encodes CASSRSHGSGTEAFF.

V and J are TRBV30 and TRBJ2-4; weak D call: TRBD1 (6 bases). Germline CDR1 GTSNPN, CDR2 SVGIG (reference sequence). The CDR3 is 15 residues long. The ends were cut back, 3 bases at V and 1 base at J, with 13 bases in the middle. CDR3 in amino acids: CAWREQGIAKNIQYF. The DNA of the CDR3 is TGTGCCTGGAGGGAACAGGGTATTGCCAAAAACATTCAGTACTTC.

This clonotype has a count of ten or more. The CDR3 loop reads CASSVAGTGDYEQYF. CDR3 DNA: TGTGCCAGCAGCGTTGCCGGGACAGGAGACTACGAGCAGTACTTC. The chain joins TRBV9 to TRBJ2-7; 8 bases are shared with TRBD1. Per the germline V gene, CDR1 is SGDLS and CDR2 is YYNGEE. The CDR3 is 15 residues long. With V trimmed by 2 bases and J by 3 bases, 7 bases remained unmatched. Filled out from reference TRBV9 and TRBJ2-7, the complete variable domain reads DSGVTQTPKHLITATGQRVTLRCSPRSGDLSVYWYQQSLDQGLQFLIQYYNGEERAKGNILERFSAQQFPDLHSELNLSSLELGDSALYFCASSVAGTGDYEQYFGPGTRLTVT.

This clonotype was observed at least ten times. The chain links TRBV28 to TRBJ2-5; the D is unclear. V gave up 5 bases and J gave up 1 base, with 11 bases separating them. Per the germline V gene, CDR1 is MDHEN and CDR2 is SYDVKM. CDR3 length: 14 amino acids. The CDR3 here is CASSVSTSQETQYF. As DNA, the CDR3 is TGTGCCAGCAGTGTTTCAACTTCCCAAGAGACCCAGTACTTC.

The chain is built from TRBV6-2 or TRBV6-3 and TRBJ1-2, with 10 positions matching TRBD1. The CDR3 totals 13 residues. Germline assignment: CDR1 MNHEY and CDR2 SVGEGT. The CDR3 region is CASQPGQGSGYTF. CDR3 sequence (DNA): TGTGCTTCTCAACCGGGACAGGGGTCTGGCTACACCTTC.

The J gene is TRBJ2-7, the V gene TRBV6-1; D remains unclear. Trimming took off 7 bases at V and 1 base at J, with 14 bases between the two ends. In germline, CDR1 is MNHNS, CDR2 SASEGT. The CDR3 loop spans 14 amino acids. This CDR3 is CASTSQVGSYEQYF. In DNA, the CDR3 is TGTGCCAGCACCTCCCAGGTTGGATCCTACGAGCAGTACTTC.

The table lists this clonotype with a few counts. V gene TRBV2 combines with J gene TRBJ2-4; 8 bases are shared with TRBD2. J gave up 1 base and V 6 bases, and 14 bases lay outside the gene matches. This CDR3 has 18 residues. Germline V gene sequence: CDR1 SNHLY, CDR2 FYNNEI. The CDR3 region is CASRDGSSGGAAKNIQYF. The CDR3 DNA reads TGTGCCAGCAGAGACGGGTCTTCCGGGGGGGCTGCCAAAAACATTCAGTACTTC.

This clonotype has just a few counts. CDR3 amino acids: CSARGWDTDTQYF. Here the CDR3 DNA reads TGCAGTGCTAGGGGATGGGACACAGATACGCAGTATTTT. This sequence joins TRBV20-1 and TRBJ2-3; D is unclear. CDR3 length: 13 residues. Germline V CDR1 and CDR2: DFQATT, SNEGSKA (reference sequence). Between the trimmed V and J ends, which lost 3 bases and 2 bases, there was a span of 9 bases.

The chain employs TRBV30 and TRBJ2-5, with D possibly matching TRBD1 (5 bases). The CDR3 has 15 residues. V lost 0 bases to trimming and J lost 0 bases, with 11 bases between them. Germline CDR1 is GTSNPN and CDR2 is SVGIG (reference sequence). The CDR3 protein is CAWSVDSSYQETQYF. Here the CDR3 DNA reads TGTGCCTGGAGTGTCGACAGCTCGTACCAAGAGACCCAGTACTTC. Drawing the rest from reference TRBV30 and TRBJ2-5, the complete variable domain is SQTIHQWPATLVQPVGSPLSLECTVEGTSNPNLYWYRQAAGRGLQLLFYSVGIGQISSEVPQNLSASRPQDRQFILSSKKLLLSDSGFYLCAWSVDSSYQETQYFGPGTRLLVL.

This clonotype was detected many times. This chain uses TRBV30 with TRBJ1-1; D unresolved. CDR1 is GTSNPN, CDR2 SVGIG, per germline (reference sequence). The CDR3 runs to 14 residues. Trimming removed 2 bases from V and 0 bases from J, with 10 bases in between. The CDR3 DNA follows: TGTGCCTGGAGTACTGTACACATGAACACTGAAGCTTTCTTT. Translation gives CAWSTVHMNTEAFF.

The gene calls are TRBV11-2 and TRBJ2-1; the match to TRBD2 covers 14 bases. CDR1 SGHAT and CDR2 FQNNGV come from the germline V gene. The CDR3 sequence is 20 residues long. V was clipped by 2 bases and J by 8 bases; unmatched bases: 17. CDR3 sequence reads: CASSLYPPTGTSGRGHEQFF. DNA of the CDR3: TGTGCCAGCAGCTTATACCCCCCTACCGGGACTAGCGGGAGAGGGCATGAGCAGTTCTTC. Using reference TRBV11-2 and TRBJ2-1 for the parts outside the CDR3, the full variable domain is EAGVAQSPRYKIIEKRQSVAFWCNPISGHATLYWYQQILGQGPKLLIQFQNNGVVDDSQLPKDRFSAERLKGVDSTLKIQPAKLEDSAVYLCASSLYPPTGTSGRGHEQFFGPGTRLTVL.

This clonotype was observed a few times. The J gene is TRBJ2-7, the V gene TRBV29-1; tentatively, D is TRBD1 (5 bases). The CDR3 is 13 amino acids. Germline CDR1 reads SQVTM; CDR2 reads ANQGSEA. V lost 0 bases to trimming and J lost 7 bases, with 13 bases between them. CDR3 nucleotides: TGCAGCGTTGAAGAGGACAACGCTCTGGAGCAGTACTTC. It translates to CSVEEDNALEQYF.

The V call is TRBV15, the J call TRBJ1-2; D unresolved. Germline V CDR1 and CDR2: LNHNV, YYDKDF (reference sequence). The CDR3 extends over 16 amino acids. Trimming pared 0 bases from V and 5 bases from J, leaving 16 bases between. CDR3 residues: CATSRDRNALFYGYTF. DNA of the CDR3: TGTGCCACCAGCAGAGATCGGAACGCATTATTTTATGGCTACACCTTC.

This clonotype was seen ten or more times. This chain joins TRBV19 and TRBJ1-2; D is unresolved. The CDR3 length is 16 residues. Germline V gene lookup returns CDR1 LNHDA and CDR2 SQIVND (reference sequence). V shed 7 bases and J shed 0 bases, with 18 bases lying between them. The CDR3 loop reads CASTSDVAVSNYGYTF. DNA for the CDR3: TGTGCCAGTACCTCAGATGTAGCAGTTTCTAACTATGGCTACACCTTC.

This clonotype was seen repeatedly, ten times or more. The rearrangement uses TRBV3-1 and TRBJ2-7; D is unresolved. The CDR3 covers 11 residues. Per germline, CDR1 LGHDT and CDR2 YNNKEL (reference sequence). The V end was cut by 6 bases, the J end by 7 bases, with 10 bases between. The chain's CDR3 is CASSRVGEQYF. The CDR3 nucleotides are TGTGCCAGCAGTCGGGTGGGGGAGCAGTACTTC.

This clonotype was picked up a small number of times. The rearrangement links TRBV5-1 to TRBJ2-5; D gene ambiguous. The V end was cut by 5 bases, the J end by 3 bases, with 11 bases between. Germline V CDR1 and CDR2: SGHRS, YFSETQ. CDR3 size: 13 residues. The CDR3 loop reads CASRVAEKETQYF. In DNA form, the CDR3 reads TGCGCCAGCAGAGTGGCGGAAAAAGAGACCCAGTACTTC.

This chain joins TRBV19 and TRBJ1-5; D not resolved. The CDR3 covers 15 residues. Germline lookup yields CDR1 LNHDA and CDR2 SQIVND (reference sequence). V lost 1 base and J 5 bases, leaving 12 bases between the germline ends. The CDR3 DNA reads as TGTGCCAGTAGTATAGGGGGAGGTACGGATCAGCCCCAGCATTTT. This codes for CASSIGGGTDQPQHF.

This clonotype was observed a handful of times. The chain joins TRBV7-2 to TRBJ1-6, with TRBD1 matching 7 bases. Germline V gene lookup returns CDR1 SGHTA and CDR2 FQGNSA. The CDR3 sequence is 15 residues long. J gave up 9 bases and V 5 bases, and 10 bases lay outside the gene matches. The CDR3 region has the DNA TGTGCCAGCAGCCCCTGGGGTCAGGGGGGTTCACCCCTCCACTTT. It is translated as CASSPWGQGGSPLHF.

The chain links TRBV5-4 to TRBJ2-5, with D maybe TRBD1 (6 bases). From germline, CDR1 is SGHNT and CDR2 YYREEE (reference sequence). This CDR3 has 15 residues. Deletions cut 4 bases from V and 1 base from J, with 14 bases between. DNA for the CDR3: TGTGCCAGCAGCAGGTGGACAGCGATCCAAGAGACCCAGTACTTC. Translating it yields CASSRWTAIQETQYF.

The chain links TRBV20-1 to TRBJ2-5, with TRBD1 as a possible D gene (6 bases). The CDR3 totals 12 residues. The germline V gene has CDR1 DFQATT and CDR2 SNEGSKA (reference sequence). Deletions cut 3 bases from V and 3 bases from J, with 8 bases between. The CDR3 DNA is TGCAGTGCTAGCGGGACAAAAGAGACCCAGTACTTC. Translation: CSASGTKETQYF.

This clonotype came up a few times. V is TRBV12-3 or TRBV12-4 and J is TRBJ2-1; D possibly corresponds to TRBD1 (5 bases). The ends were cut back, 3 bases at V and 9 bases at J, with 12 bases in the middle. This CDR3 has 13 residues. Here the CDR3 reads CASSLQGSGEQFF. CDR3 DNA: TGTGCCAGCAGTTTGCAGGGTTCGGGTGAGCAGTTCTTC.